Sequencing of this T cell receptor (beta chain) was carried out in a study of kidney transplant recipient with SARS-CoV-2 infection. Note on this clonotype: A read error may produce the germline difference seen at one junction end.

MiXCR was run by TCRdb on the reads, yielding one entry per CDR3 protein. The repertoire holds roughly 230,000 distinct CDR3 sequences, with less than 35% as singletons. The clonotype originates from a young adult male patient who had COVID-19 and was a kidney transplant recipient. Some T cells here may be from the graft donor. The sample consisted of a blood sample, taken at baseline and on day 111 from a kidney transplant recipient.

CDR3 in DNA: TGTGTCAGAGATTACCTAGTGGTGAGAAAGACCTATGGCTACACCTTC. The encoded protein is CVRDYLVVRKTYGYTF. The J gene is TRBJ1-2, the V gene TRBV5-3; D not certain. TRBV5-3 is reported as an ORF; its role is uncertain. There are 16 residues in the CDR3.